This TCR beta chain was documented in a study of T cell responses to AZD1222 COVID-19 vaccine. This clone has just one count. The antigen is not known. Study-wide results and caveats: Mapped onto spike, vaccine-associated CD4 TCRs spanned it and were dominant at 160-218 and 743-854. The study identified only five or six AZD1222 recipients as seropositive at baseline. It should be noted that donors were predominantly white British and more often female, and clonal diversity was possibly underestimated. Researchers took repertoire samples only after the peak T cell response had come.

Sequencing was performed with immunoSEQ multiplex PCR; in TCRdb, only in-frame clones are kept and a portion is missing. The data hold some 120,000 clones, with around 89% observed a single time. Per the germline V gene, CDR1 is SGDLS and CDR2 is YYNGEE. The CDR3 covers 14 residues. Deletions cut 4 bases from V and 0 bases from J, with 10 bases between. The material sequenced was peripheral blood, taken on day 0 of MenACWY control vaccination. V usage is TRBV9 and J usage is TRBJ1-1; tentatively, D is TRBD1 (5 bases). This clonotype was sampled from an adult in good health. The CDR3 DNA reads as TGTGCCAGCAGCCCCGGGACGGTGAACACTGAAGCTTTCTTT. As protein: CASSPGTVNTEAFF.